In its sample, the clone carrying this TCR beta chain was seen many times. No antigen is known for it. The data were taken from a study of regulatory T cells in long-lasting Graves disease. Time point meaning: newly diagnosed GD, antithyroid drugs for less than 3 months. With RNA extracted from PBMCs as input, the TCR library was made. Staff took around 9 milliliters of peripheral blood and put it into EDTA tubes. HTBI primers from iRepertoire and Arm-PCR of CDR3 regions yielded the TCR beta libraries. TCRdb reanalysed the multiplex PCR reads using MiXCR and keeps one entry per CDR3 protein. Seen here are some 350,000 distinct CDR3 sequences, about 17% observed once, and the top ten hold 20% to 25%. The germline gives CDR1 GTSNPN, CDR2 SVGIG (reference sequence). V gave up 2 bases and J gave up 3 bases; unmatched junction bases: 7. The CDR3 loop spans 14 amino acids. Study results and caveats: TRBV28, TRBJ1-2 and TRBJ2-5 were segments that persistent disease favored. Whereas 1,000 or so public clonotypes were shared by new patients, persistent patients shared more, at some 3,000.

These same data were also listed under a study on T cells in Graves' hyperthyroidism and ophthalmopathy. That report adds: When the TCR CDR3 underwent first-round RT-PCR, the HTBI primer set was used.

The sample in question was peripheral blood mononuclear cells (PBMCs), obtained at new diagnosis, from a patient treated with antithyroid drugs. The chain is built from TRBV30 and TRBJ2-7; 7 bases map to TRBD2. The clonotype comes from a woman between 18 and 29 years old with Graves disease. The DNA of the CDR3 is TGTGCCTGGAGTTCCCTCGCGGGGGACTACGAGCAGTACTTC. Translation: CAWSSLAGDYEQYF.